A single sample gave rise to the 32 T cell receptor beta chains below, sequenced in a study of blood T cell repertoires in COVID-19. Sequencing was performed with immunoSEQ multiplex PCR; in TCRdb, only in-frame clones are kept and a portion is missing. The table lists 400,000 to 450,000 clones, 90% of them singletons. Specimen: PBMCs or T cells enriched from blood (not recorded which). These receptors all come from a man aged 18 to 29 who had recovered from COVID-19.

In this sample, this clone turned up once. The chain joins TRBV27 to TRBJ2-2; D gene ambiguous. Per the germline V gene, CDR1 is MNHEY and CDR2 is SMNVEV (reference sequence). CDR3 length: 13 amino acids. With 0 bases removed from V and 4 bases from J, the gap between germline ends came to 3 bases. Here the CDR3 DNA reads TGTGCCAGCAGTTTATCTATCACCGGGGAGCTGTTTTTT. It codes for CASSLSITGELFF.

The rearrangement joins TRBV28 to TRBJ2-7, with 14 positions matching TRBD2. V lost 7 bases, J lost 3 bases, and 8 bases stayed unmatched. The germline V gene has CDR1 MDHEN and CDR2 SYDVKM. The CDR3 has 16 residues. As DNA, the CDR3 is TGTGCCAGCACTAGGGGACTAGCGGGAGCCCACTACGAGCAGTACTTC. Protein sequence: CASTRGLAGAHYEQYF.

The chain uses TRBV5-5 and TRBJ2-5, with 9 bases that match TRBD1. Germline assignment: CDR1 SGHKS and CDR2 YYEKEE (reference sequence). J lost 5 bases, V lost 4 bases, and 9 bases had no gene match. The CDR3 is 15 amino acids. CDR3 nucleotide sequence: TGTGCCAGCAGCACGGGGACAGGGTGGGCGGAGACCCAGTACTTC. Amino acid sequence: CASSTGTGWAETQYF.

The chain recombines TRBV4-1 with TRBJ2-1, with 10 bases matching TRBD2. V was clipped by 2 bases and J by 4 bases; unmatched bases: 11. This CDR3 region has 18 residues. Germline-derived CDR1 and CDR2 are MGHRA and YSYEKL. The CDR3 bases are TGCGCCAGCAGCCAACCCCCTAGCGGGAGCTTAGGGTACAATGAGCAGTTCTTC. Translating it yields CASSQPPSGSLGYNEQFF.

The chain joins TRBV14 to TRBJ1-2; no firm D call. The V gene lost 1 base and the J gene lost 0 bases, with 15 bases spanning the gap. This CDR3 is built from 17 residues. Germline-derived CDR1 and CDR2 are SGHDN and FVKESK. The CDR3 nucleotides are TGTGCCAGCAGCCAAGTATACGGGGATGTGGCTAACTATGGCTACACCTTC. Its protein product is CASSQVYGDVANYGYTF.

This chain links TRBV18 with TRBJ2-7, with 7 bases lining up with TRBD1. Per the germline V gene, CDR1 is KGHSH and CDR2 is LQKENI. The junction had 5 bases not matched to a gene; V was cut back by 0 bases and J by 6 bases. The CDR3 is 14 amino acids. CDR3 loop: CASSPPGQTFEQYF. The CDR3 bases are TGTGCCAGCTCACCACCGGGACAGACCTTCGAGCAGTACTTC.

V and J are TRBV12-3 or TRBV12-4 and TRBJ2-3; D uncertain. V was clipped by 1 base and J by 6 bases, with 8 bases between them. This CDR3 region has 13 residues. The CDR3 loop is CASSLGPQDTQYF. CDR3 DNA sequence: TGTGCCAGCAGTTTAGGGCCCCAGGATACGCAGTATTTT.

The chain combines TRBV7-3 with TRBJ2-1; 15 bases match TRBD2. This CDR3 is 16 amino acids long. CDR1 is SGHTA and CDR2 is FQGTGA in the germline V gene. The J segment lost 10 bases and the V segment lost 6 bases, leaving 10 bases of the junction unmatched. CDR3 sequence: CASRLPGLAGGGEQFF. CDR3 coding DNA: TGTGCCAGCAGACTACCGGGACTAGCGGGAGGAGGAGAGCAGTTCTTC.

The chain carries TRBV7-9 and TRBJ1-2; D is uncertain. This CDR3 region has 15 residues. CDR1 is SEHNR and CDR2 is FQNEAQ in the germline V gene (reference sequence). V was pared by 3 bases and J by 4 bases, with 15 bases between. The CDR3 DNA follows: TGTGCCAGCAGCTTGGCCTCCAGGTGGCCCTATGGCTACACCTTC. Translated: CASSLASRWPYGYTF.

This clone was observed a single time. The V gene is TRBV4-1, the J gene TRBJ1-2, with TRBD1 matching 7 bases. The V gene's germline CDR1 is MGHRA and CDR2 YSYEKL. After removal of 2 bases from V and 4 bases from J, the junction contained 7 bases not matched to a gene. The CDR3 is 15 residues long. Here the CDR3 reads CASSQPSRDSYGYTF. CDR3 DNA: TGCGCCAGCAGCCAACCGAGCAGGGACAGCTATGGCTACACCTTC.

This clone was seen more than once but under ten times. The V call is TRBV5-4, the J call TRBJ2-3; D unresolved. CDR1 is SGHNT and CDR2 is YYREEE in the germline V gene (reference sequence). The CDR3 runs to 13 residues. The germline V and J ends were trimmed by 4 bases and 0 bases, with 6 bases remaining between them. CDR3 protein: CASSVTSTDTQYF. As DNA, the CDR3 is TGTGCCAGCAGCGTCACTAGCACAGATACGCAGTATTTT.

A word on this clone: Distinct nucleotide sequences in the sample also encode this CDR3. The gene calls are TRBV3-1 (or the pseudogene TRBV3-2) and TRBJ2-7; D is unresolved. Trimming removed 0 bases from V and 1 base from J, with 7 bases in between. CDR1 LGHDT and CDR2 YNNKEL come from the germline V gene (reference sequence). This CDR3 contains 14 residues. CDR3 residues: CASSQDVFSYEQYF. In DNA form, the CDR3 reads TGTGCCAGCAGCCAAGATGTCTTTTCCTACGAGCAGTACTTC.

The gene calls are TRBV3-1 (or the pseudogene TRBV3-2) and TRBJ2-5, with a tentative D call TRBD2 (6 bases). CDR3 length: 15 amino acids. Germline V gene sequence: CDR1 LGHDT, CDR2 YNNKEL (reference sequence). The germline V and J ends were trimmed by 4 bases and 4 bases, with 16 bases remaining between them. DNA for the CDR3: TGTGCCAGCAGCCTTAAAGGCGGACTACCAGAGACCCAGTACTTC. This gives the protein CASSLKGGLPETQYF.

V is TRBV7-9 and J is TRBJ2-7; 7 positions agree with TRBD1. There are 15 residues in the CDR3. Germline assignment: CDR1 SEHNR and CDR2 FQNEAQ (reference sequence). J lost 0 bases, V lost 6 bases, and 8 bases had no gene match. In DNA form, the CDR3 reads TGTGCCAGCAGTAGAGGGGGCGCTACCTCCTACGAGCAGTACTTC. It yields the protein CASSRGGATSYEQYF. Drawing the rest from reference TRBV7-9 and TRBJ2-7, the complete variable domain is DTGVSQNPRHKITKRGQNVTFRCDPISEHNRLYWYRQTLGQGPEFLTYFQNEAQLEKSRLLSDRFSAERPKGSFSTLEIQRTEQGDSAMYLCASSRGGATSYEQYFGPGTRLTVT.

CDR3 DNA: TGTGCCAGCAGCTTAAAGGGTCTAGCGGGGGGTCAAGAGACCCAGTACTTC. Translation: CASSLKGLAGGQETQYF. V is TRBV7-3 and J is TRBJ2-5; 11 bases match TRBD2. V was clipped by 1 base and J by 2 bases; unmatched bases: 6. The CDR3 length is 17 residues. Germline loops: CDR1 SGHTA, CDR2 FQGTGA.

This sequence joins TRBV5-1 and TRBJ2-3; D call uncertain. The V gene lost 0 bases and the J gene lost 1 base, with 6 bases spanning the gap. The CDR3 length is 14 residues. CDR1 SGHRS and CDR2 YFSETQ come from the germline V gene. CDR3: CASSLGDGTDTQYF. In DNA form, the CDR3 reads TGCGCCAGCAGCTTGGGAGATGGCACAGATACGCAGTATTTT.

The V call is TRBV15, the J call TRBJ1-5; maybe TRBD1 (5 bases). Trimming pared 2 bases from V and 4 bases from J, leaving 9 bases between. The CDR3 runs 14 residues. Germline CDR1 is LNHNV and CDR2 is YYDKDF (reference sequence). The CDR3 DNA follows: TGTGCCACCAGCAGATGGGGGGGTAATCAGCCCCAGCATTTT. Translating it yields CATSRWGGNQPQHF.

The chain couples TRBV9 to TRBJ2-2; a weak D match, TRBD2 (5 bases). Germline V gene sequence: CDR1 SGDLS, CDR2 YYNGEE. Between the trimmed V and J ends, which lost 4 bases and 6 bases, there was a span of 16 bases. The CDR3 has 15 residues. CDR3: CASSPHTSGAGELFF. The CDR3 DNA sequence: TGTGCCAGCAGCCCACACACTAGTGGTGCCGGGGAGCTGTTTTTT.

The CDR3 protein is CASSSTYEQYF. CDR3 DNA: TGTGCCAGCAGCTCGACTTACGAGCAGTACTTC. The V gene is TRBV5-6, the J gene TRBJ2-7; D unclear. CDR3 size: 11 residues. The ends were cut back, 3 bases at V and 4 bases at J, with 5 bases in the middle. Germline assignment: CDR1 SGHDT and CDR2 YYEEEE. The variable domain in full, completed from reference TRBV5-6 and TRBJ2-7, reads DAGVTQSPTHLIKTRGQQVTLRCSPKSGHDTVSWYQQALGQGPQFIFQYYEEEERQRGNFPDRFSGHQFPNYSSELNVNALLLGDSALYLCASSSTYEQYFGPGTRLTVT.

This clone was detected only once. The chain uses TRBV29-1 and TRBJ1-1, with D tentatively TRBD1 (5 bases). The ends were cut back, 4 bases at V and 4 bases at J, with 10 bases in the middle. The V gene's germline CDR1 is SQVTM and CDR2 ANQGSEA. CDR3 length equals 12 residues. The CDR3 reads CSVVRGTTEAFF. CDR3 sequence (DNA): TGCAGCGTTGTGCGGGGGACCACTGAAGCTTTCTTT. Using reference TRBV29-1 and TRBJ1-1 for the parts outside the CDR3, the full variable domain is SAVISQKPSRDICQRGTSLTIQCQVDSQVTMMFWYRQQPGQSLTLIATANQGSEATYESGFVIDKFPISRPNLTFSTLTVSNMSPEDSSIYLCSVVRGTTEAFFGQGTRLTVV.

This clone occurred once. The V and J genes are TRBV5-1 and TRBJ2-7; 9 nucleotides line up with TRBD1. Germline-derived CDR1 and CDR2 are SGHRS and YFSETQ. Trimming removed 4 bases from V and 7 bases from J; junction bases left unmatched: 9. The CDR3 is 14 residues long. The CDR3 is CASSPGQGTGEQYF. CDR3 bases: TGCGCCAGCAGCCCTGGACAGGGGACGGGGGAGCAGTACTTC.

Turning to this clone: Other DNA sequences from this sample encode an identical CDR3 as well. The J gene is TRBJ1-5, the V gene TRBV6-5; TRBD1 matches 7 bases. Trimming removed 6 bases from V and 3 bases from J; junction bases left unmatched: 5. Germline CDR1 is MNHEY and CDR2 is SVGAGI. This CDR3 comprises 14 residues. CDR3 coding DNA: TGTGCCAGCAGCCGAGGGACAGACAATCAGCCCCAGCATTTT. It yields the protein CASSRGTDNQPQHF.

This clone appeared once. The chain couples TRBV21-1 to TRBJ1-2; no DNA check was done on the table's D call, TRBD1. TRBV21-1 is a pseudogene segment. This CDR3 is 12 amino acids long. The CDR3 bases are TGTGCCAGCAGCAAACGGCCCAGGGGTGATACCTTC. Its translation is CASSKRPRGDTF.

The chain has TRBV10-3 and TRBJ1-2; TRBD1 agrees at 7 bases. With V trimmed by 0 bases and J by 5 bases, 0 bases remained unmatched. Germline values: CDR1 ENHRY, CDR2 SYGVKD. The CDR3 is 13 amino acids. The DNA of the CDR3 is TGTGCCATCAGTGAGTCGACAGGGTATGGCTACACCTTC. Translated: CAISESTGYGYTF.

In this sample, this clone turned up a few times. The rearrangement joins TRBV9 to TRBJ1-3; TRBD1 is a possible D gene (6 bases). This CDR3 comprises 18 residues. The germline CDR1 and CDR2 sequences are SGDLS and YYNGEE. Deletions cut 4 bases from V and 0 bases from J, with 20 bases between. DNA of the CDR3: TGTGCCAGCAGCCCTAACCCCCGGGACACGAGCTCTGGAAACACCATATATTTT. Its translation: CASSPNPRDTSSGNTIYF.

CDR3 protein: CASSLAGRGAFSYEQYF. DNA for the CDR3: TGTGCCAGCAGCCTAGCGGGGAGGGGGGCCTTCTCCTACGAGCAGTACTTC. The chain carries TRBV11-2 and TRBJ2-7; 9 bases are a match to TRBD2. J lost 0 bases, V lost 5 bases, and 11 bases had no gene match. The germline gives CDR1 SGHAT, CDR2 FQNNGV. This CDR3 is built from 17 residues.

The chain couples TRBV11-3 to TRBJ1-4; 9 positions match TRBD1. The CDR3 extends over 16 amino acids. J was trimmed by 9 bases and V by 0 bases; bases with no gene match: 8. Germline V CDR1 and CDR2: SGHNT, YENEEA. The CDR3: CASSLDRGTGRQKLFF. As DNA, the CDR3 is TGTGCCAGCAGCTTAGATCGGGGGACAGGGAGGCAAAAACTGTTTTTT.

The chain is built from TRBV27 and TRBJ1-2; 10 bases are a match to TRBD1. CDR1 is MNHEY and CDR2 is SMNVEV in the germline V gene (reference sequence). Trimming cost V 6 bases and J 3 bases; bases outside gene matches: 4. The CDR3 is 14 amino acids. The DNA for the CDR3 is TGTGCCAGCAGCACGACAGGGGGCGACTATGGCTACACCTTC. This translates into CASSTTGGDYGYTF.

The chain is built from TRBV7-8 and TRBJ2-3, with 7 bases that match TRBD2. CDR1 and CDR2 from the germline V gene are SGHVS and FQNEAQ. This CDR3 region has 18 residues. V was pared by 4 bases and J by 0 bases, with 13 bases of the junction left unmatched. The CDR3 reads CASSSSPAGPASTDTQYF. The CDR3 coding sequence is TGTGCCAGCAGCTCCTCCCCAGCGGGACCCGCTAGCACAGATACGCAGTATTTT.

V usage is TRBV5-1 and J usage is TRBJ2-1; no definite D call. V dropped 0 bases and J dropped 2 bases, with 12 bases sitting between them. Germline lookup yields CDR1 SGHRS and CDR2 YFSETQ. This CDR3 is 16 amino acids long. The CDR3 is CASSLVRSNPYNEQFF. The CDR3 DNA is TGCGCCAGCAGCTTGGTGCGTAGCAATCCCTACAATGAGCAGTTCTTC.

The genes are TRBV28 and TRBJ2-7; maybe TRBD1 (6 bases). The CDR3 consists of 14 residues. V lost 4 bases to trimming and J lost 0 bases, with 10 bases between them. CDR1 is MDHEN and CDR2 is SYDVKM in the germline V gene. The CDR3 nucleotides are TGTGCCAGCAGTTCGGCAGGGGCCTCCTACGAGCAGTACTTC. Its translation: CASSSAGASYEQYF.

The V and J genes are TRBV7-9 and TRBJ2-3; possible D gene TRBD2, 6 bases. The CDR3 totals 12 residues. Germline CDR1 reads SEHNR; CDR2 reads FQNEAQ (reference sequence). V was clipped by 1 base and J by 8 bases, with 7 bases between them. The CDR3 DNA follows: TGTGCCAGCAGCTTAGTCGGGGGTACGCAGTATTTT. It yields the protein CASSLVGGTQYF.